The 2 T cell receptor beta chains below were found in one sample sequenced in a study of CD8 T cells in Susac syndrome. It was with random hexamers that roughly 0.45 to 1 ug RNA was reverse transcribed. MiXCR, run by TCRdb on the immunoSEQ multiplex PCR reads, gives a single entry per CDR3 protein. The sample has 170,000 or so distinct CDR3 sequences, approximately 95% seen once. Sequences were obtained from CD4+ T cells from PBMCs. The receptors were sampled from a human donor with Susac syndrome.

This sequence joins TRBV20-1 and TRBJ2-1; 7 bases align to TRBD2. The V gene's germline CDR1 is DFQATT and CDR2 SNEGSKA (reference sequence). Trimming removed 6 bases from V and 11 bases from J; junction bases left unmatched: 7. The CDR3 is 11 residues long. In DNA form, the CDR3 reads TGCAGTGCAAGACTAGCTGTAAAGCAGTTCTTC. Encoded protein: CSARLAVKQFF.

V usage is TRBV5-1 and J usage is TRBJ2-2; D perhaps matches TRBD2 (6 bases). V dropped 0 bases and J dropped 5 bases, with 11 bases sitting between them. Germline CDR1 and CDR2: SGHRS and YFSETQ. The CDR3 totals 15 residues. CDR3 nucleotide sequence: TGCGCCAGCAGCTTGGAGGGACTGACTACCGGGGAGCTGTTTTTT. Its protein is CASSLEGLTTGELFF.